The entry that follows covers one T cell receptor beta chain sequence. Only in-frame clones appear in the TCRdb table, and some are missing; sequencing was by immunoSEQ multiplex PCR. The repertoire holds about 120,000 clones, about 94% seen once, with around 1.5% in the top ten. The sample originates from a study of siplizumab effects on memory and regulatory T cells. CDR1 and CDR2 from the germline V gene are SGHRS and YFSETQ. The CDR3 loop spans 15 amino acids. V lost 2 bases to trimming and J lost 4 bases, with 15 bases between them. The chain has TRBV5-1 and TRBJ1-1, with D perhaps matching TRBD1 (5 bases). This receptor was identified in a human donor in good health. What was sequenced was non-Treg CD4+ T cells sorted from blood. CDR3 nucleotides: TGCGCCAGCAGCTTTTCGGGTTGGGGGTTCACTGAAGCTTTCTTT. Translation: CASSFSGWGFTEAFF.